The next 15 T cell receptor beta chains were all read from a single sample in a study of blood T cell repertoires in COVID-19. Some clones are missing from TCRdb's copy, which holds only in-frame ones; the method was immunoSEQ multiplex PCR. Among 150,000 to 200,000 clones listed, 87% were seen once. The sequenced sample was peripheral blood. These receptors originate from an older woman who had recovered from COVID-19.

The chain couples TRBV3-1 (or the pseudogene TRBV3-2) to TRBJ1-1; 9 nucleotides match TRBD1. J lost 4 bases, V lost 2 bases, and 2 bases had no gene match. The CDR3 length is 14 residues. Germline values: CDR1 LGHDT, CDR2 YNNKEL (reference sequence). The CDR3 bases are TGTGCCAGCAGCCAATCGGACAGGGGCACTGAAGCTTTCTTT. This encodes CASSQSDRGTEAFF.

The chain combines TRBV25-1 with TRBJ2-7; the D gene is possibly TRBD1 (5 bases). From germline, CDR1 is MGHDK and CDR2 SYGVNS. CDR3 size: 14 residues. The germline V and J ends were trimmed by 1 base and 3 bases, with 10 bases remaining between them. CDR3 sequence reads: CASSEWGRSYEQYF. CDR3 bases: TGTGCCAGCAGTGAATGGGGCAGAAGCTACGAGCAGTACTTC.

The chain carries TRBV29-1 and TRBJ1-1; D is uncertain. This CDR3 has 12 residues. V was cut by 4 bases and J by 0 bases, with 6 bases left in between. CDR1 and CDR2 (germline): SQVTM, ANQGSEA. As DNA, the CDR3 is TGCAGCGTTGCCAGGTTGAACACTGAAGCTTTCTTT. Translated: CSVARLNTEAFF.

CDR3: CSVRTAGGNQPQHF. In DNA form, the CDR3 reads TGCAGCGTTCGGACTGCGGGGGGGAATCAGCCCCAGCATTTT. J is TRBJ1-5 and V is TRBV29-1; a weak D match, TRBD1 (5 bases). Trimming shortened V by 5 bases and J by 4 bases, and 15 bases separated the two germline ends. Germline V CDR1 and CDR2: SQVTM, ANQGSEA. The CDR3 is 14 amino acids.

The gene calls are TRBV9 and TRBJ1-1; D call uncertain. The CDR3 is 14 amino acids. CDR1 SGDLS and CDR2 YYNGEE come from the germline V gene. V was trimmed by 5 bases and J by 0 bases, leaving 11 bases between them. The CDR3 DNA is TGTGCCAGCAGTCCCTCCCTAGTGAACACTGAAGCTTTCTTT. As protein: CASSPSLVNTEAFF.

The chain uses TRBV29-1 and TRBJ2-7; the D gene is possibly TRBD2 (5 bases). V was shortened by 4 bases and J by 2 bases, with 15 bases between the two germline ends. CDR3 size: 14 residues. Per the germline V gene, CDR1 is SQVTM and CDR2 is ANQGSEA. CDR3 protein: CSVAERADAYEQYF. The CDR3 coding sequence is TGCAGCGTTGCCGAGAGGGCAGACGCCTACGAGCAGTACTTC.

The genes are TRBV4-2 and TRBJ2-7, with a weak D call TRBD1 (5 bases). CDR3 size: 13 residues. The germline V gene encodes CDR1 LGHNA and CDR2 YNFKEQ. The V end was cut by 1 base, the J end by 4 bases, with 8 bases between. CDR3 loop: CASSQGRVYEQYF. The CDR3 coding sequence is TGTGCCAGCAGCCAAGGCAGGGTATACGAGCAGTACTTC.

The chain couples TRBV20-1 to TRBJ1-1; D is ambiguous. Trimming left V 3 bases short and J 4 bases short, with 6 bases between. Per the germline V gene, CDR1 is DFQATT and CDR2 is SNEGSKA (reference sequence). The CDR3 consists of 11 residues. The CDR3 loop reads CSASRGTEAFF. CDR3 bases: TGCAGTGCTAGTCGGGGCACTGAAGCTTTCTTT.

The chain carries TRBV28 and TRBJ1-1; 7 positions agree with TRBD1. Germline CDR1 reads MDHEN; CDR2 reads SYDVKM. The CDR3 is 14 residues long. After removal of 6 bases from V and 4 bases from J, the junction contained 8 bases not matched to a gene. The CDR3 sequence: CASSTHQGGTEAFF. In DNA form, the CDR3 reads TGTGCCAGCAGCACTCATCAGGGGGGCACTGAAGCTTTCTTT.

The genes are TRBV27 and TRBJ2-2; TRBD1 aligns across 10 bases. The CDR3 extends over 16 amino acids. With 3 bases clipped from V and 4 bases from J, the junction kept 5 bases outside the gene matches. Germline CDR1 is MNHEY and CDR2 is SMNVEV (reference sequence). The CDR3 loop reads CASSFSGTGVTGELFF. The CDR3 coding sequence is TGTGCCAGCAGTTTTTCCGGGACAGGGGTCACCGGGGAGCTGTTTTTT.

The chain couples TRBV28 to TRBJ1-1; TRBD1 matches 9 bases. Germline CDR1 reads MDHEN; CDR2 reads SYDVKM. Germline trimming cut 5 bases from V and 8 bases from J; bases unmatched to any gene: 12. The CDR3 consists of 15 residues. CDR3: CASSQPGQGSPEAFF. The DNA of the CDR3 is TGTGCCAGCAGTCAGCCGGGACAGGGTTCTCCCGAAGCTTTCTTT. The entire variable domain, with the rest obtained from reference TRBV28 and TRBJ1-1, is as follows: DVKVTQSSRYLVKRTGEKVFLECVQDMDHENMFWYRQDPGLGLRLIYFSYDVKMKEKGDIPEGYSVSREKKERFSLILESASTNQTSMYLCASSQPGQGSPEAFFGQGTRLTVV.

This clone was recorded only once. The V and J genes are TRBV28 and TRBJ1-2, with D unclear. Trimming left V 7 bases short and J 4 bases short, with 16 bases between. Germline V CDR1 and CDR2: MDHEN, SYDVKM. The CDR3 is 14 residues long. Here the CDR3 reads CASIQPATVYGYTF. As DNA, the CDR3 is TGTGCCAGCATCCAGCCAGCGACGGTCTATGGCTACACCTTC.

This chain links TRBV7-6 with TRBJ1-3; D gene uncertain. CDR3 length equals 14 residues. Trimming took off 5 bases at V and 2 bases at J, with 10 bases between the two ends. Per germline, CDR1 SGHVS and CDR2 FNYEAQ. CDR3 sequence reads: CASSDRQAGNTIYF. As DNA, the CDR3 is TGTGCCAGCAGCGACCGACAAGCTGGAAACACCATATATTTT.

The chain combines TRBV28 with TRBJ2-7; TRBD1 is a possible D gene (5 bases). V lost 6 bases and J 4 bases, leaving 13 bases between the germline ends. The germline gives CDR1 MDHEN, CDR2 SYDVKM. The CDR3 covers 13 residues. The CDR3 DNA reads TGTGCCAGCAGCTCAGGGATCGGGTACGAGCAGTACTTC. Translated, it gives CASSSGIGYEQYF. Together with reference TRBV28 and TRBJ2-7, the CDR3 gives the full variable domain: DVKVTQSSRYLVKRTGEKVFLECVQDMDHENMFWYRQDPGLGLRLIYFSYDVKMKEKGDIPEGYSVSREKKERFSLILESASTNQTSMYLCASSSGIGYEQYFGPGTRLTVT.

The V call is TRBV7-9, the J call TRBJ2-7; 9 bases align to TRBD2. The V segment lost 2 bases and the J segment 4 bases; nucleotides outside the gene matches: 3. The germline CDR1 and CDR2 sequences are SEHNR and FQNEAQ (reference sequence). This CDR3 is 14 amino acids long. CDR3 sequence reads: CASSLSGGQYEQYF. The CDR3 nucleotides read TGTGCCAGCAGCTTAAGCGGGGGGCAGTACGAGCAGTACTTC.